A selection of T cell receptor beta chains follows, all from one sample in a study of vaccination effects on CD4 cells after COVID-19. Generated by immunoSEQ multiplex PCR, the TCRdb table keeps only in-frame clones and is missing some. Among more than 11,000 clones listed, around 70% were seen once. These TCRs' antigens remain unknown. The sample in question was CD4+ T cells from PBMCs cultured with SARS-CoV-2 spike peptides, obtained after COVID-19 vaccination. The receptors originated from a human donor who received a COVID-19 vaccine. The CDR3 runs from the conserved cysteine through the conserved F or W. The D gene is left open where the match is weak. Only part of the rows carry a size: once, few, many, or a class if the clone is expanded.

>TRBV25-1|TRBJ2-7|.|TRBD1
CASMGQALYEQYF
TGTGCCAGCATGGGACAGGCTCTCTACGAGCAGTACTTC
>TRBV6-5|TRBJ2-6|few|.
CASTPSGAGANVLTF
TGTGCCAGCACTCCTTCAGGGGCTGGGGCCAACGTCCTGACTTTC
>TRBV19|TRBJ1-4|.|.
CASSGSTNEKLFF
TGTGCCAGTAGTGGGTCTACTAATGAAAAACTGTTTTTT
>TRBV6-5|TRBJ1-1|.|.
CASSYMLTATSSEAFF
TGTGCCAGCAGTTACATGTTGACAGCCACTTCTAGTGAAGCTTTCTTT
>TRBV7-9|TRBJ2-1|few|.
CASPSRQGYEQFF
TGTGCCAGCCCCTCTCGCCAGGGCTATGAGCAGTTCTTC
>TRBV7-2|TRBJ1-2|.|TRBD1
CASSLVTGGYGYTF
TGTGCCAGCAGCTTAGTAACAGGGGGCTATGGCTACACCTTC
>TRBV2|TRBJ2-1|.|TRBD1
CASRTTGGWDEQFF
TGTGCCAGCAGAACGACAGGGGGGTGGGATGAGCAGTTCTTC
>TRBV7-2|TRBJ1-2|.|.
CASSLALWGAANYGYTF
TGTGCCAGCAGCTTAGCGCTTTGGGGCGCAGCTAACTATGGCTACACCTTC
>TRBV5-1|TRBJ2-3|.|TRBD2
CASSRVAGGKATQYF
TGCGCCAGCAGTCGTGTAGCGGGGGGGAAAGCTACGCAGTATTTT
>TRBV30|TRBJ1-2|medium-sized|TRBD1
CAWSDRVLGRMDYGYTF
TGTGCCTGGAGCGACAGGGTTTTAGGTCGCATGGACTATGGCTACACCTTC
>TRBV15|TRBJ1-6|.|.
CATSRDSPSPLHF
TGTGCCACCAGCAGGGACTCTCCTTCACCCCTCCACTTT
>TRBV13|TRBJ2-2|.|TRBD2
CASSLARGESGRAFGGELFF
TGTGCCAGCAGCTTAGCACGGGGTGAAAGCGGGAGGGCATTCGGCGGGGAGCTGTTTTTT
>TRBV18|TRBJ2-5|.|.
CASSPNRKQVQETQYF
TGTGCCAGCTCACCTAACCGAAAACAGGTTCAAGAGACCCAGTACTTC
>TRBV6-6|TRBJ2-7|.|TRBD2
CASSRSLMGQFLSGLAAEQYF
TGTGCCAGCAGTAGATCCCTGATGGGACAGTTTTTGTCGGGACTAGCTGCCGAGCAGTACTTC
>TRBV18|TRBJ1-2|.|.
CASSPSRESGYTF
TGTGCCAGCTCACCTTCCAGGGAAAGCGGCTACACCTTC